The 31 T cell receptor beta chains presented below share a single source sample, sequenced in a study of immune cell composition in non-small cell lung cancer. Assay: immunoSEQ multiplex PCR; the TCRdb copy retains only in-frame clones and omits some. The table has about 2,500 clones, roughly 85% seen once; the top ten hold more than 6%. Material for sequencing was lung tumor tissue. The receptors originated from a human donor with non-small cell lung cancer.

The chain has TRBV5-1 and TRBJ2-7; TRBD2 agrees at 7 bases. CDR3 size: 13 residues. The V and J ends lost 4 bases and 7 bases, in that order; junction bases with no gene match: 8. Germline CDR1 and CDR2: SGHRS and YFSETQ. The CDR3 spells CASSTGGEREQYF. The CDR3 region has the DNA TGCGCCAGCAGCACTGGGGGGGAGCGGGAGCAGTACTTC. Drawing the rest from reference TRBV5-1 and TRBJ2-7, the complete variable domain is KAGVTQTPRYLIKTRGQQVTLSCSPISGHRSVSWYQQTPGQGLQFLFEYFSETQRNKGNFPGRFSGRQFSNSRSEMNVSTLELGDSALYLCASSTGGEREQYFGPGTRLTVT.

This rearrangement joins TRBV7-9 to TRBJ2-1; D may be TRBD1 (5 bases). Trimming took 3 bases from V and 4 from J, leaving 13 bases between them. CDR1 and CDR2 from the germline V gene are SEHNR and FQNEAQ (reference sequence). This CDR3 has 15 residues. CDR3 amino acids: CASSLLRGFYNEQFF. The CDR3 nucleotides are TGTGCCAGCAGCTTGTTAAGGGGCTTTTACAATGAGCAGTTCTTC.

This clone has just one count. The rearrangement links TRBV6-1 to TRBJ1-3; D is perhaps TRBD1 (5 bases). The CDR3 contains 17 residues. Between the trimmed V and J ends, which lost 4 bases and 1 base, there was a span of 17 bases. Germline values: CDR1 MNHNS, CDR2 SASEGT. The CDR3: CASSALPGGGSGNTIYF. The DNA for the CDR3 is TGTGCCAGCAGTGCATTGCCCGGGGGGGGATCTGGAAACACCATATATTTT.

V and J are TRBV7-2 and TRBJ2-7; tentative D call: TRBD2 (6 bases). Trimming left V 7 bases short and J 5 bases short, with 18 bases between. Germline CDR1 is SGHTA and CDR2 is FQGNSA. The CDR3 loop spans 14 amino acids. The DNA for the CDR3 is TGTGCCAGCACCTTCGGGACTTTTGACGACGAGCAGTACTTC. This gives the protein CASTFGTFDDEQYF.

This clone was seen a handful of times. The chain has TRBV7-9 and TRBJ1-2, with D possibly TRBD1 on 5 matching bases. The germline CDR1 and CDR2 sequences are SEHNR and FQNEAQ (reference sequence). This CDR3 has 13 residues. V gave up 6 bases and J gave up 1 base, with 9 bases separating them. As DNA, the CDR3 is TGTGCCAGCAGAGGGGACTATAACTATGGCTACACCTTC. This gives the protein CASRGDYNYGYTF.

The rearrangement joins TRBV7-6 to TRBJ1-5; D call uncertain. CDR1 is SGHVS, CDR2 FNYEAQ, per germline. The germline V and J ends were trimmed by 1 base and 4 bases, with 8 bases remaining between them. The CDR3 length is 14 residues. CDR3 region: CASSLGAGNQPQHF. Written as DNA, the CDR3 is TGTGCCAGCAGCTTAGGGGCTGGGAATCAGCCCCAGCATTTT.

The V gene is TRBV7-8, the J gene TRBJ1-1; TRBD1 might be the D (5 bases). Germline V CDR1 and CDR2: SGHVS, FQNEAQ. V lost 5 bases, J lost 0 bases, and 7 bases lay in between. The CDR3 contains 13 residues. CDR3 region: CASSRQMNTEAFF. CDR3 nucleotides: TGTGCCAGCAGCCGACAGATGAACACTGAAGCTTTCTTT.

The chain joins TRBV28 to TRBJ1-1; no clear D gene. The CDR3 length is 16 residues. Germline V lookup: CDR1 MDHEN, CDR2 SYDVKM. V was cut by 1 base and J by 0 bases, with 12 bases left in between. CDR3 protein: CASSLSAGSMNTEAFF. The CDR3 coding sequence is TGTGCCAGCAGTTTATCCGCGGGCTCTATGAACACTGAAGCTTTCTTT.

V usage is TRBV6-5 and J usage is TRBJ2-2, with D hard to call. V was trimmed by 0 bases and J by 2 bases, leaving 7 bases between them. Germline V gene sequence: CDR1 MNHEY, CDR2 SVGAGI. CDR3 size: 15 residues. CDR3 DNA sequence: TGTGCCAGCAGTTACTCCACAACAAACACCGGGGAGCTGTTTTTT. This gives the protein CASSYSTTNTGELFF.

The chain couples TRBV6-6 to TRBJ2-7; 9 bases map to TRBD2. CDR3 length: 15 residues. Germline lookup yields CDR1 MNHNY and CDR2 SVGAGI (reference sequence). V shed 2 bases and J 2 bases; nucleotides not matched to a gene: 4. The CDR3 sequence is CASSYLGLAPYEQYF. CDR3 DNA sequence: TGTGCCAGCAGTTACCTGGGACTAGCTCCCTACGAGCAGTACTTC.

The chain recombines TRBV6-1 with TRBJ2-1; 10 nucleotides line up with TRBD2. The CDR3 has 15 amino acids. The V and J ends lost 5 bases and 6 bases, in that order; junction bases with no gene match: 7. Per germline, CDR1 MNHNS and CDR2 SASEGT. The CDR3 protein is CASSTRTSGLNEQFF. The CDR3 DNA reads TGTGCCAGCAGTACGCGGACTAGCGGCCTCAATGAGCAGTTCTTC.

V is TRBV4-3 and J is TRBJ2-7; 9 nucleotides line up with TRBD1. Germline V lookup: CDR1 LGHNA, CDR2 YSLEER. The V and J ends lost 2 bases and 8 bases, in that order; junction bases with no gene match: 16. The length of the CDR3 is 17 residues. The CDR3 DNA sequence: TGCGCCAGCAGCCAATCGAACACAGGGGGCGCCTCCCCCAAGCAGTACTTC. Translated: CASSQSNTGGASPKQYF.

This chain uses TRBV5-5 with TRBJ2-2; 11 positions agree with TRBD2. The V gene end was trimmed by 0 bases and the J gene end by 0 bases; junction bases not matched to a gene: 4. This CDR3 comprises 18 residues. Germline V CDR1 and CDR2: SGHKS, YYEKEE (reference sequence). The CDR3 spells CASSLGLAGGPNTGELFF. As DNA, the CDR3 is TGTGCCAGCAGCTTGGGTCTAGCGGGAGGCCCGAACACCGGGGAGCTGTTTTTT. Full variable domain (rest looked up from reference TRBV5-5 and TRBJ2-2): DAGVTQSPTHLIKTRGQQVTLRCSPISGHKSVSWYQQVLGQGPQFIFQYYEKEERGRGNFPDRFSARQFPNYSSELNVNALLLGDSALYLCASSLGLAGGPNTGELFFGEGSRLTVL.

The gene calls are TRBV9 and TRBJ2-3; D is uncertain. CDR3 length: 16 residues. V lost 4 bases, J lost 0 bases, and 15 bases lay in between. Germline V gene sequence: CDR1 SGDLS, CDR2 YYNGEE. Here the CDR3 reads CASSISSEGSTDTQYF. The CDR3 DNA sequence: TGTGCCAGCAGCATTAGCTCGGAAGGCAGCACAGATACGCAGTATTTT.

V usage is TRBV28 and J usage is TRBJ1-2; tentative D call: TRBD1 (6 bases). The germline V gene encodes CDR1 MDHEN and CDR2 SYDVKM. The CDR3 contains 16 residues. The V end lost 3 bases, the J end lost 4 bases, and 18 bases lay between the germline ends. The CDR3 sequence is CASSFYHQGQGYGYTF. CDR3 nucleotides: TGTGCCAGCAGTTTTTATCACCAGGGGCAGGGCTATGGCTACACCTTC.

This clone appeared a single time. The chain has TRBV5-1 and TRBJ1-1; no reliable D call. V lost 0 bases to trimming and J lost 3 bases, with 18 bases between them. The CDR3 totals 17 residues. CDR1 is SGHRS and CDR2 is YFSETQ in the germline V gene. CDR3 loop: CASSLGPRGWTHTEAFF. In nucleotides, the CDR3 is TGCGCCAGCAGCTTGGGGCCCCGGGGTTGGACCCACACTGAAGCTTTCTTT.

The chain carries TRBV7-2 and TRBJ2-7; D uncertain. Between the trimmed V and J ends, which lost 0 bases and 3 bases, there was a span of 9 bases. The CDR3 loop spans 14 amino acids. Germline V gene lookup returns CDR1 SGHTA and CDR2 FQGNSA. The DNA of the CDR3 is TGTGCCAGCAGCTTAGCTGCTATTTACTACGAGCAGTACTTC. Amino acids: CASSLAAIYYEQYF.

This clone was seen just once. The chain is built from TRBV5-6 and TRBJ1-1; D unclear. The CDR3 has 15 residues. Germline V gene lookup returns CDR1 SGHDT and CDR2 YYEEEE. Trimming left V 1 base short and J 1 base short, with 11 bases between. The CDR3 reads CASSLLERGNTEAFF. For the CDR3, the DNA is TGTGCCAGCAGCTTGCTTGAACGGGGGAACACTGAAGCTTTCTTT. The variable domain in full, with the rest retrieved from reference TRBV5-6 and TRBJ1-1, is DAGVTQSPTHLIKTRGQQVTLRCSPKSGHDTVSWYQQALGQGPQFIFQYYEEEERQRGNFPDRFSGHQFPNYSSELNVNALLLGDSALYLCASSLLERGNTEAFFGQGTRLTVV.

This clone has only a few counts. The gene calls are TRBV7-8 and TRBJ1-5; 7 positions agree with TRBD1. CDR3 size: 14 residues. J lost 6 bases, V lost 2 bases, and 4 bases had no gene match. Germline V gene data show CDR1 as SGHVS and CDR2 as FQNEAQ. The CDR3 sequence is CASSLSQGVQPQHF. CDR3 bases: TGTGCCAGCAGCTTATCGCAGGGGGTTCAGCCCCAGCATTTT.

This rearrangement joins TRBV5-1 to TRBJ2-1, with 8 bases lining up with TRBD2. J gave up 2 bases and V 4 bases, and 17 bases lay outside the gene matches. Germline CDR1 is SGHRS and CDR2 is YFSETQ. The CDR3 contains 19 residues. CDR3 residues: CASSNGRLAGEGPYNEQFF. CDR3 DNA sequence: TGCGCCAGCAGCAATGGACGTCTAGCGGGCGAGGGACCCTACAATGAGCAGTTCTTC.

The rearrangement links TRBV2 to TRBJ2-7; 7 bases fit TRBD1. Losses at the gene ends were 5 bases for V and 7 bases for J; bases not matched to a gene: 20. In germline, CDR1 is SNHLY, CDR2 FYNNEI. The CDR3 extends over 17 amino acids. The CDR3 loop reads CASSLPLDRALGREQYF. The CDR3 nucleotides are TGTGCCAGCAGTCTTCCCTTAGACAGGGCCCTAGGAAGGGAGCAGTACTTC.

The V call is TRBV6-6, the J call TRBJ1-5, with 7 positions matching TRBD1. Germline assignment: CDR1 MNHNY and CDR2 SVGAGI (reference sequence). J lost 9 bases, V lost 0 bases, and 5 bases had no gene match. This CDR3 is 14 amino acids long. CDR3 protein: CASSYSPGGLPQHF. CDR3 in DNA: TGTGCCAGCAGTTACTCCCCAGGGGGTCTGCCCCAGCATTTT.

V is TRBV5-6 and J is TRBJ2-4, with 10 bases identical to TRBD2. The CDR3 runs to 19 residues. Germline V CDR1 and CDR2: SGHDT, YYEEEE. J lost 4 bases, V lost 0 bases, and 13 bases had no gene match. CDR3 coding DNA: TGTGCCAGCAGCTTGGTTCCAGCGGGAGGGCCGTCGGCAAAAAACATTCAGTACTTC. Its translation: CASSLVPAGGPSAKNIQYF. The variable domain in full, with the rest retrieved from reference TRBV5-6 and TRBJ2-4, is DAGVTQSPTHLIKTRGQQVTLRCSPKSGHDTVSWYQQALGQGPQFIFQYYEEEERQRGNFPDRFSGHQFPNYSSELNVNALLLGDSALYLCASSLVPAGGPSAKNIQYFGAGTRLSVL.

The CDR3 spells CASSIRGGTPGANVLTF. Written as DNA, the CDR3 is TGTGCCAGCAGTATCCGGGGAGGGACACCTGGGGCCAACGTCCTGACTTTC. The rearrangement joins TRBV28 to TRBJ2-6; TRBD2 is a possible D gene (7 bases). The germline V gene encodes CDR1 MDHEN and CDR2 SYDVKM. This CDR3 region has 17 residues. With 5 bases removed from V and 2 bases from J, the gap between germline ends came to 16 bases.

The chain carries TRBV10-3 and TRBJ2-5, with 8 positions matching TRBD1. CDR1 is ENHRY and CDR2 is SYGVKD in the germline V gene. The CDR3 runs 15 residues. V gave up 2 bases and J gave up 6 bases; unmatched junction bases: 8. The CDR3 region has the DNA TGTGCCATCAGTGAGGCGGGGCAGGGGGCAAAGACCCAGTACTTC. Translated: CAISEAGQGAKTQYF.

This chain links TRBV7-2 with TRBJ2-7; 9 bases agree with TRBD1. CDR3 length equals 16 residues. CDR1 is SGHTA, CDR2 FQGNSA, per germline. With 3 bases clipped from V and 4 bases from J, the junction kept 10 bases outside the gene matches. The CDR3 is CASSLVGTGKLYEQYF. CDR3 nucleotides: TGTGCCAGCAGCTTGGTTGGGACAGGGAAACTTTACGAGCAGTACTTC.

V is TRBV27 and J is TRBJ1-5; TRBD1 matches at 9 bases. The germline gives CDR1 MNHEY, CDR2 SMNVEV (reference sequence). The V gene end was trimmed by 6 bases and the J gene end by 2 bases; junction bases not matched to a gene: 5. The length of the CDR3 is 15 residues. CDR3 in amino acids: CASSWTGAGNQPQHF. CDR3 nucleotides: TGTGCCAGCAGCTGGACAGGGGCTGGCAATCAGCCCCAGCATTTT.

V is TRBV28 and J is TRBJ1-5; D is possibly TRBD1 (5 bases). Per the germline V gene, CDR1 is MDHEN and CDR2 is SYDVKM. V was clipped by 1 base and J by 2 bases, with 9 bases between them. The CDR3 loop spans 15 amino acids. Here the CDR3 DNA reads TGTGCCAGCAGTTTATATAGCAGGGGCAATCAGCCCCAGCATTTT. It yields the protein CASSLYSRGNQPQHF.

This chain uses TRBV10-3 with TRBJ2-1; 11 positions match TRBD2. The CDR3 is 15 amino acids. Germline V lookup: CDR1 ENHRY, CDR2 SYGVKD. Trimming cost V 7 bases and J 2 bases; bases outside gene matches: 4. Here the CDR3 DNA reads TGTGCCATCACCCCGACTAGCGGGGCCTACAATGAGCAGTTCTTC. Protein sequence: CAITPTSGAYNEQFF.

This clone was observed a single time. V and J are TRBV7-2 and TRBJ2-5; perhaps TRBD2 as D (5 bases). The germline gives CDR1 SGHTA, CDR2 FQGNSA. This CDR3 region has 14 residues. V dropped 4 bases and J dropped 0 bases, with 9 bases sitting between them. CDR3 amino acids: CASSSGLHQETQYF. As DNA, the CDR3 is TGTGCCAGCAGCTCCGGACTCCACCAAGAGACCCAGTACTTC.

The chain links TRBV19 to TRBJ1-5; 8 bases align to TRBD1. The V gene's germline CDR1 is LNHDA and CDR2 SQIVND (reference sequence). The V gene end was trimmed by 5 bases and the J gene end by 2 bases; junction bases not matched to a gene: 5. CDR3 length equals 15 residues. In DNA, the CDR3 is TGTGCCAGTAGTGACAGGGGTTCAGGCAATCAGCCCCAGCATTTT. Protein sequence: CASSDRGSGNQPQHF. Full variable domain (rest looked up from reference TRBV19 and TRBJ1-5): DGGITQSPKYLFRKEGQNVTLSCEQNLNHDAMYWYRQDPGQGLRLIYYSQIVNDFQKGDIAEGYSVSREKKESFPLTVTSAQKNPTAFYLCASSDRGSGNQPQHFGDGTRLSIL.